This T cell receptor (beta chain) originates from a study of blood T cell repertoires in COVID-19. This clone turned up a few times. At one end the junction does not follow the germline gene, possibly because of a read error. Looked up from germline, CDR1 is SSHAT and CDR2 is FNYEAQ (reference sequence). The CDR3 is 18 residues long. The protocol was immunoSEQ multiplex PCR, while the TCRdb copy is restricted to in-frame clones and leaves out a portion. The sample lists around 400,000 clones, around 87% occurring once. The clonotype comes from a woman in her twenties or thirties with COVID-19, enrolled during active disease. The sample consisted of peripheral blood. The rearrangement joins TRBV7-7 to TRBJ2-5, with TRBD1 matching over 11 bases. CDR3 in amino acids: CASSLGERDRGSEETQYF. CDR3 coding DNA: TGTGCTAGCAGCTTAGGGGAACGGGACAGGGGGTCGGAAGAGACCCAGTACTTC.